This passage covers 21 T cell receptor beta chains from one sample sequenced in a study. MiXCR, run by TCRdb on the RT-PCR reads, gives a single entry per CDR3 protein. Of fewer than 800,000 distinct CDR3 sequences listed, approximately 15% are singletons. The sample consisted of memory CD4+ T cells from blood. These receptors were taken from a female donor in good health, serving as a healthy control.

This clonotype was observed a few times. The chain is built from TRBV9 and TRBJ1-4; 10 nucleotides agree with TRBD1. With V trimmed by 4 bases and J by 7 bases, 4 bases remained unmatched. In germline, CDR1 is SGDLS, CDR2 YYNGEE. The length of the CDR3 is 14 residues. The CDR3 is CASSRDRGFEKLFF. CDR3 bases: TGTGCCAGCAGCCGGGACAGGGGATTTGAAAAACTGTTTTTT.

The CDR3 DNA is TGCGCCAGCGCCAGGGACGACACCGGGGAGCTGTTTTTT. Translating it yields CASARDDTGELFF. The chain has TRBV5-1 and TRBJ2-2, with D perhaps given as TRBD1 or TRBD2 (5 bases each). V gave up 7 bases and J gave up 3 bases, with 10 bases separating them. This CDR3 comprises 13 residues. Germline values: CDR1 SGHRS, CDR2 YFSETQ.

Ten or more counts support this clonotype. The chain couples TRBV20-1 to TRBJ2-1; the match to TRBD1 covers 8 bases. Germline assignment: CDR1 DFQATT and CDR2 SNEGSKA (reference sequence). The CDR3 covers 15 residues. After removal of 6 bases from V and 2 bases from J, the junction contained 9 bases not matched to a gene. CDR3 coding DNA: TGCAGTGCCCCAGGCGGGACAGGTGCCTACAATGAGCAGTTCTTC. This encodes CSAPGGTGAYNEQFF.

At least ten counts were recorded for this clonotype. CDR3 protein: CASSLAASGRWNEQFF. The CDR3 DNA follows: TGTGCCAGCAGCTTGGCCGCTAGCGGGAGGTGGAATGAGCAGTTCTTC. The genes are TRBV5-8 and TRBJ2-1; the match to TRBD2 covers 11 bases. This CDR3 is 16 amino acids long. After removal of 0 bases from V and 7 bases from J, the junction contained 6 bases not matched to a gene. Germline CDR1 reads SGHTS; CDR2 reads YDEGEE.

About this clonotype itself: At one end, the junction sequence differs from germline, possibly due to a read error. The V and J genes are TRBV20-1 and TRBJ2-5; possible D gene TRBD2, 6 bases. Germline V lookup: CDR1 DFQATT, CDR2 SNEGSKA (reference sequence). This CDR3 is built from 14 residues. Here the CDR3 reads CSAATGTQGVKQNF. The CDR3 DNA reads as TGCAGTGCTGCTACCGGGACTCAAGGGGTTAAACAGAACTTC.

The J gene is TRBJ2-1, the V gene TRBV20-1; 10 nucleotides line up with TRBD1. The CDR3 contains 15 residues. V lost 4 bases and J lost 2; bases outside the gene matches: 5. The V gene's germline CDR1 is DFQATT and CDR2 SNEGSKA (reference sequence). This chain's CDR3 is CSAISGTGAYNEQFF. As DNA, the CDR3 is TGCAGTGCTATTTCCGGGACAGGGGCCTACAATGAGCAGTTCTTC.

The chain employs TRBV20-1 and TRBJ2-7, with 10 positions matching TRBD2. This CDR3 is built from 15 residues. Germline CDR1 reads DFQATT; CDR2 reads SNEGSKA (reference sequence). The trim removed 0 bases at V and 3 bases at J, leaving 5 bases unmatched. The CDR3 DNA sequence: TGCAGTGCTAGAGATGGGGCTAGCGGGAGCTACGAGCAGTACTTC. It yields the protein CSARDGASGSYEQYF.

Only a few counts were recorded for this clonotype. The chain is built from TRBV6-1 and TRBJ2-3; 7 bases are a match to TRBD2. The J segment lost 5 bases and the V segment lost 6 bases, leaving 11 bases of the junction unmatched. The CDR3 contains 15 residues. The germline V gene has CDR1 MNHNS and CDR2 SASEGT. CDR3 residues: CASRREGRFIDTQYF. As DNA, the CDR3 is TGTGCCAGCAGGAGGGAGGGCCGGTTCATAGATACGCAGTATTTT.

The J gene is TRBJ2-3, the V gene TRBV6-1; D is ambiguous. V lost 4 bases, J lost 4 bases, and 12 bases lay in between. Germline CDR1 reads MNHNS; CDR2 reads SASEGT. The CDR3 is 14 amino acids. CDR3 sequence (DNA): TGTGCCAGCAGTGTAGGGAACCCAGCAGATACGCAGTATTTT. This sequence encodes CASSVGNPADTQYF.

The CDR3 protein is CAWSVNVATQYF. For the CDR3, the DNA is TGTGCCTGGAGTGTTAACGTGGCGACCCAGTACTTC. The J gene is TRBJ2-5, the V gene TRBV30, with unresolved D. This CDR3 is 12 amino acids long. Deletions cut 0 bases from V and 7 bases from J, with 9 bases between. Looked up from germline, CDR1 is GTSNPN and CDR2 is SVGIG (reference sequence). The whole variable domain, filled in from reference TRBV30 and TRBJ2-5, reads SQTIHQWPATLVQPVGSPLSLECTVEGTSNPNLYWYRQAAGRGLQLLFYSVGIGQISSEVPQNLSASRPQDRQFILSSKKLLLSDSGFYLCAWSVNVATQYFGPGTRLLVL.

This clonotype was seen only a few times. CDR3 protein: CASRGDDRVPEAFF. CDR3 bases: TGTGCCAGCAGGGGGGATGACAGGGTACCTGAAGCTTTCTTT. The chain recombines TRBV6-1 with TRBJ1-1; TRBD1 aligns across 7 bases. The germline CDR1 and CDR2 sequences are MNHNS and SASEGT. The CDR3 runs to 14 residues. V lost 6 bases to trimming and J lost 6 bases; unmatched junction nucleotides: 10.

This clonotype was seen at least ten times. This chain links TRBV24-1 with TRBJ2-3, with D maybe TRBD2 (6 bases). In germline, CDR1 is KGHDR, CDR2 SFDVKD. V was pared by 0 bases and J by 2 bases, with 11 bases between. This CDR3 has 16 residues. CDR3 nucleotide sequence: TGTGCCACCAGTGATTTGAGGGAGCGGGCCACAGATACGCAGTATTTT. Its protein product is CATSDLRERATDTQYF.

This clonotype was counted ten times or more. The chain recombines TRBV6-5 with TRBJ1-1; the D is unclear. The CDR3 contains 12 residues. Trimming removed 6 bases from V and 2 bases from J, with 7 bases in between. CDR1 and CDR2 (germline): MNHEY, SVGAGI. CDR3 residues: CASRAQNTEAFF. CDR3 coding DNA: TGTGCCAGCAGGGCACAAAACACTGAAGCTTTCTTT.

This clonotype was observed at least ten times. The chain recombines TRBV6-5 with TRBJ1-2, with 10 bases matching TRBD1. The V segment lost 6 bases and the J segment 5 bases; nucleotides outside the gene matches: 9. This CDR3 is built from 15 residues. The germline CDR1 and CDR2 sequences are MNHEY and SVGAGI. The CDR3 region has the DNA TGTGCCAGCAGCCTCACACCGGGACAGGGGTATGGCTACACCTTC. Translated, it gives CASSLTPGQGYGYTF.

This clonotype came up a few times. The chain has TRBV12-3 or TRBV12-4 and TRBJ2-7; 7 bases align to TRBD1. This CDR3 comprises 15 residues. The trim removed 8 bases at V and 0 bases at J, leaving 10 bases unmatched. CDR3 residues: CASAYSDRSSYEQYF. The CDR3 nucleotides read TGTGCCAGCGCTTACTCGGACAGGAGCTCCTACGAGCAGTACTTC.

J is TRBJ1-2 and V is TRBV5-1; no clear D gene. The germline V gene encodes CDR1 SGHRS and CDR2 YFSETQ. The CDR3 has 15 residues. The V and J ends lost 1 base and 2 bases respectively, with 12 bases between them. The CDR3 here is CASSLTTVENYGYTF. The CDR3 DNA reads as TGCGCCAGCAGCTTGACGACTGTGGAGAACTATGGCTACACCTTC.

This clonotype has a count of ten or more. The rearrangement links TRBV5-1 to TRBJ1-5; D unclear. Germline-derived CDR1 and CDR2 are SGHRS and YFSETQ. Trimming removed 3 bases at V and 9 bases at J, with 13 bases between. CDR3 length: 13 residues. The CDR3 nucleotides are TGCGCCAGCAGCTCAGACGGGGAGCGGCCCCAGCATTTT. Its protein product is CASSSDGERPQHF.

Only a few counts were recorded for this clonotype. V is TRBV7-2 and J is TRBJ2-1, with 8 bases lining up with TRBD1. There are 16 residues in the CDR3. Germline-derived CDR1 and CDR2 are SGHTA and FQGNSA. V lost 7 bases and J lost 8; bases outside the gene matches: 16. CDR3 nucleotides: TGTGCCAGCACCCAGAGGAGGACAGGGCGTTTTGATGAGCAGTTCTTC. It yields the protein CASTQRRTGRFDEQFF.

The rearrangement uses TRBV6-5 and TRBJ1-2, with D possibly being TRBD1 (6 bases). There are 16 residues in the CDR3. Germline V CDR1 and CDR2: MNHEY, SVGAGI. The V gene lost 5 bases and the J gene lost 5 bases, with 21 bases spanning the gap. This chain's CDR3 is CASSRGTGPLGYGYTF. Here the CDR3 DNA reads TGTGCCAGCAGTCGGGGCACAGGGCCTTTAGGGTATGGCTACACCTTC.

This clonotype appeared a few times. CDR3 in amino acids: CSARDRTSGTTDTQYF. The CDR3 coding sequence is TGCAGTGCTAGAGATCGGACTAGCGGGACCACAGATACGCAGTATTTT. The V gene is TRBV20-1, the J gene TRBJ2-3; 12 nucleotides align to TRBD2. Germline V gene lookup returns CDR1 DFQATT and CDR2 SNEGSKA (reference sequence). This CDR3 spans 16 amino acids. V was pared by 0 bases and J by 2 bases, with 3 bases of the junction left unmatched.

The chain has TRBV7-8 and TRBJ2-3, with D uncertain. Per germline, CDR1 SGHVS and CDR2 FQNEAQ. V was clipped by 2 bases and J by 0 bases, with 18 bases between them. The CDR3 is made up of 18 amino acids. The CDR3 loop is CASSLNPRRGSSTDTQYF. CDR3 in DNA: TGTGCCAGCAGCTTAAATCCTCGGCGTGGAAGCAGCACAGATACGCAGTATTTT.